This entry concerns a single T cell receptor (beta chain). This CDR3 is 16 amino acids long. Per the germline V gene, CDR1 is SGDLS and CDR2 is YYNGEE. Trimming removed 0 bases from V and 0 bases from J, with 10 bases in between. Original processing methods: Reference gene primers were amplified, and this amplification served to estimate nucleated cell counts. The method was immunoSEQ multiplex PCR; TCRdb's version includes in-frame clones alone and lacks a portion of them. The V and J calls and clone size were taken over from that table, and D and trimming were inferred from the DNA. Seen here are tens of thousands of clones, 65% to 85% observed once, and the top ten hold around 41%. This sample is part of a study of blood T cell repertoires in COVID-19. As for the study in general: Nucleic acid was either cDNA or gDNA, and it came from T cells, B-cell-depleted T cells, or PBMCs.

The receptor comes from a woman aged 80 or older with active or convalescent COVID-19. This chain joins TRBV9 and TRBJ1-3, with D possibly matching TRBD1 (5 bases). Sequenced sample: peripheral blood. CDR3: CASSVGGMHSGNTIYF. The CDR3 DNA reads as TGTGCCAGCAGCGTAGGGGGCATGCACTCTGGAAACACCATATATTTT.